Below are 8 T cell receptor beta chains sequenced from a single sample in a study of shared clonotypes between healthy human individuals. Repertoires were generated with immunoSEQ multiplex PCR, while TCRdb's copy carries only in-frame clones and drops some. The sample has 550,000 to 700,000 clones, 55% to 85% seen once; the top ten hold around 2%. The sequencing input was memory CD4+ T cells sorted from blood. Stated subset: CD45RA-negative fraction. These TCRs come from a young woman in good health.

The chain employs TRBV30 and TRBJ1-1; D remains unclear. The CDR3 covers 13 residues. Deletions cut 4 bases from V and 2 bases from J, with 11 bases between. CDR1 is GTSNPN, CDR2 SVGIG, per germline (reference sequence). DNA for the CDR3: TGTGCCTGGATCAGTATATCCAACACTGAAGCTTTCTTT. It codes for CAWISISNTEAFF. The entire variable domain, with the rest obtained from reference TRBV30 and TRBJ1-1, is as follows: SQTIHQWPATLVQPVGSPLSLECTVEGTSNPNLYWYRQAAGRGLQLLFYSVGIGQISSEVPQNLSASRPQDRQFILSSKKLLLSDSGFYLCAWISISNTEAFFGQGTRLTVV.

The chain recombines TRBV28 with TRBJ2-5, with 9 bases fitting TRBD2. The CDR3 runs 15 residues. Germline loops: CDR1 MDHEN, CDR2 SYDVKM. V trimming: 5 bases; J trimming: 1 base; junction bases outside the gene matches: 5. The CDR3 spells CASSVSGRLQETQYF. CDR3 nucleotide sequence: TGTGCCAGCAGTGTTAGCGGGAGACTCCAAGAGACCCAGTACTTC.

Points on this clone: This sequence is one base from a far larger clone and is likely a read error. Other DNA sequences in this sample translate to the same CDR3. The chain joins TRBV5-8 to TRBJ1-1; D gene ambiguous. This CDR3 has 11 amino acids. Trimming shortened V by 4 bases and J by 0 bases, and 1 base separated the two germline ends. Germline CDR1 reads SGHTS; CDR2 reads YDEGEE. CDR3 DNA: TGTGCCAGCAGCCTGAACACTGAAGCTTTCTTT. This codes for CASSLNTEAFF.

The CDR3 here is CASSFSDYYEQYF. The CDR3 DNA follows: TGTGCCAGCAGTTTCTCGGACTACTACGAGCAGTACTTC. The chain carries TRBV28 and TRBJ2-7; D might be TRBD2 (6 bases). The V and J ends lost 3 bases and 3 bases respectively, with 9 bases between them. Germline loops: CDR1 MDHEN, CDR2 SYDVKM. This CDR3 is 13 amino acids long.

V is TRBV29-1 and J is TRBJ1-4; no reliable D call. CDR3 length: 11 residues. Trimming left V 6 bases short and J 8 bases short, with 10 bases between. Germline-derived CDR1 and CDR2 are SQVTM and ANQGSEA. This chain's CDR3 is CSVLWEEKLFF. CDR3 sequence (DNA): TGCAGCGTCCTTTGGGAAGAAAAACTGTTTTTT.

This clone was observed a few times. The chain recombines TRBV6-1 with TRBJ2-1; TRBD2 matches at 10 bases. The CDR3 totals 15 residues. The trim removed 6 bases at V and 6 bases at J, leaving 8 bases unmatched. The germline V gene encodes CDR1 MNHNS and CDR2 SASEGT. DNA of the CDR3: TGTGCCAGCAGACCCGGGACTAGCGAGGTCAATGAGCAGTTCTTC. Its protein is CASRPGTSEVNEQFF.

The chain is built from TRBV5-4 and TRBJ2-3; D is ambiguous. V lost 4 bases, J lost 4 bases, and 10 bases lay in between. This CDR3 has 13 residues. The V gene's germline CDR1 is SGHNT and CDR2 YYREEE (reference sequence). The chain's CDR3 is CASSKIVPDTQYF. In nucleotides, the CDR3 is TGTGCCAGCAGCAAGATTGTTCCAGATACGCAGTATTTT.

The J gene is TRBJ2-7, the V gene TRBV4-1, with TRBD2 matching over 7 bases. The CDR3 length is 18 residues. Germline V lookup: CDR1 MGHRA, CDR2 YSYEKL. The V gene end was trimmed by 0 bases and the J gene end by 4 bases; junction bases not matched to a gene: 15. The CDR3 bases are TGCGCCAGCAGCCAAGAACCCTCCCTCGGGACTATCCCATACGAGCAGTACTTC. Translating it yields CASSQEPSLGTIPYEQYF.